The clone carrying this T cell receptor beta chain is judged medium-sized. Unique molecular identifiers (one per individual cDNA molecule) were attached. TCRdb re-derived calls from the 5' RACE reads in MiXCR, one entry per CDR3 protein. The repertoire holds under 20,000 distinct CDR3 sequences, with over 5.5% as singletons. This sample is drawn from a study of early T cells in non-severe SARS-CoV-2 infection. The overall study: Sequencing used unsorted whole-blood bulk RNA, so chains lack pairing.

The receptor comes from an adult who was a healthcare worker with PCR-confirmed SARS-CoV-2 infection or an uninfected control (not recorded which). The input for sequencing was whole blood, taken at baseline.

CDR3 coding DNA: TGTGCCAGCAGCTTACTAAGGACAGGGACGGGAAACACCATATATTTT. It is translated as CASSLLRTGTGNTIYF. The chain carries TRBV11-2 and TRBJ1-3, with 8 bases aligning to TRBD1. Germline assignment: CDR1 SGHAT and CDR2 FQNNGV. Germline trimming cut 2 bases from V and 4 bases from J; bases unmatched to any gene: 7. CDR3 size: 16 residues.